One and the same sample provided the 21 T cell receptor beta chains below, sequenced in a study of beta chain features in type 1 diabetes. The investigators reverse transcribed all of the isolated RNA, so they sequenced expressed TCRB transcripts. Sequenced by immunoSEQ multiplex PCR; TCRdb stores in-frame clones only, minus some. The table has hundreds of thousands of clones, around 16% seen once. Material for sequencing was naive CD4+ T cells from blood. These receptors all come from a man aged 18 to 35 in good health.

The V and J genes are TRBV5-6 and TRBJ2-5; perhaps TRBD1 as D (5 bases). The CDR3 is 14 residues long. Germline V gene sequence: CDR1 SGHDT, CDR2 YYEEEE. Between the trimmed V and J ends, which lost 5 bases and 5 bases, there was a span of 16 bases. CDR3 DNA: TGTGCCAGCAGGTCAAATCCAGGGATGGAGACCCAGTACTTC. This encodes CASRSNPGMETQYF.

V usage is TRBV28 and J usage is TRBJ2-3, with 9 bases that match TRBD2. The germline V gene encodes CDR1 MDHEN and CDR2 SYDVKM. The CDR3 has 17 amino acids. The V gene end was trimmed by 5 bases and the J gene end by 0 bases; junction bases not matched to a gene: 9. The CDR3 coding sequence is TGTGCCAGCAGTACCCAACTAGCGGGCAAAAGCACAGATACGCAGTATTTT. Encoded protein: CASSTQLAGKSTDTQYF.

This clone was seen more than once but under ten times. The CDR3 loop is CATSRDTVTQRKNIQYF. The CDR3, as DNA: TGTGCCACCAGCAGAGATACGGTGACACAGAGAAAAAACATTCAGTACTTC. The chain carries TRBV15 and TRBJ2-4; D remains unclear. The germline V gene has CDR1 LNHNV and CDR2 YYDKDF (reference sequence). The V and J ends lost 0 bases and 4 bases respectively, with 16 bases between them. This CDR3 has 17 residues. Using reference TRBV15 and TRBJ2-4 for the parts outside the CDR3, the full variable domain is DAMVIQNPRYQVTQFGKPVTLSCSQTLNHNVMYWYQQKSSQAPKLLFHYYDKDFNNEADTPDNFQSRRPNTSFCFLDIRSPGLGDTAMYLCATSRDTVTQRKNIQYFGAGTRLSVL.

The chain combines TRBV27 with TRBJ2-2, with TRBD1 matching 9 bases. The V gene end was trimmed by 7 bases and the J gene end by 0 bases; junction bases not matched to a gene: 6. The CDR3 spans 16 residues. Germline V gene sequence: CDR1 MNHEY, CDR2 SMNVEV (reference sequence). CDR3 coding DNA: TGTGCCAGCACCTCCGGACAGGGGACGAACACCGGGGAGCTGTTTTTT. Translated: CASTSGQGTNTGELFF.

A remark on this clone: At the DNA level, this CDR3 is encoded by other sequences in the same sample as well. This chain joins TRBV4-3 and TRBJ2-7; weak D call: TRBD1 (6 bases). This CDR3 spans 14 amino acids. The V gene's germline CDR1 is LGHNA and CDR2 YSLEER. Trimming took 0 bases from V and 1 from J, leaving 7 bases between them. In DNA form, the CDR3 reads TGCGCCAGCAGCCAAGAAAGGGGGTCCTACGAGCAGTACTTC. Residues: CASSQERGSYEQYF.

This clone was observed a few times. This CDR3 is also generated by other DNA sequences in the sample. The rearrangement uses TRBV7-9 and TRBJ1-1, with no clear D. CDR1 and CDR2 from the germline V gene are SEHNR and FQNEAQ (reference sequence). Trimming shortened V by 3 bases and J by 4 bases, and 3 bases separated the two germline ends. The CDR3 is 11 residues long. CDR3 loop: CASSLLTEAFF. The CDR3 DNA follows: TGTGCCAGCAGCTTGCTCACTGAAGCTTTCTTT.

This chain links TRBV7-8 with TRBJ1-4; maybe TRBD1 (6 bases). Trimming removed 3 bases from V and 6 bases from J, with 14 bases in between. CDR1 and CDR2 (germline): SGHVS, FQNEAQ. The length of the CDR3 is 15 residues. The CDR3 loop reads CASSLLQGWDEKLFF. The DNA for the CDR3 is TGTGCCAGCAGCTTGTTACAGGGTTGGGATGAAAAACTGTTTTTT.

A few counts support this clone. The V and J genes are TRBV27 and TRBJ2-4; no definite D call. CDR1 and CDR2 (germline): MNHEY, SMNVEV (reference sequence). Trimming cost V 0 bases and J 4 bases, with 13 bases left between them. This CDR3 has 16 amino acids. The CDR3 DNA reads TGTGCCAGCAGTTTATCGGGGTCGATAAGGAAAAACATTCAGTACTTC. Translated, it gives CASSLSGSIRKNIQYF.

The chain joins TRBV7-9 to TRBJ1-4; D unresolved. This CDR3 is 14 amino acids long. Germline V gene data show CDR1 as SEHNR and CDR2 as FQNEAQ (reference sequence). The germline V and J ends were trimmed by 2 bases and 8 bases, with 12 bases remaining between them. CDR3 loop: CASSLPESREKLFF. In DNA, the CDR3 is TGTGCCAGCAGCTTACCCGAATCTCGGGAAAAACTGTTTTTT.

This clone was observed once. The V call is TRBV9, the J call TRBJ2-7; D remains unclear. V shed 1 base and J shed 0 bases, with 8 bases lying between them. Germline V gene lookup returns CDR1 SGDLS and CDR2 YYNGEE. CDR3 length: 14 amino acids. The CDR3 sequence: CASSVSSFSYEQYF. CDR3 bases: TGTGCCAGCAGCGTATCGTCTTTCTCCTACGAGCAGTACTTC.

This clone occurred a few times. V usage is TRBV28 and J usage is TRBJ2-7; D is perhaps TRBD1 (5 bases). The V gene's germline CDR1 is MDHEN and CDR2 SYDVKM. CDR3 size: 12 residues. With 8 bases removed from V and 5 bases from J, the gap between germline ends came to 13 bases. In nucleotides, the CDR3 is TGTGCCAGCCAGGGATTTCTTGACGAGCAGTACTTC. This codes for CASQGFLDEQYF. The full variable domain, with the rest looked up from reference TRBV28 and TRBJ2-7, is DVKVTQSSRYLVKRTGEKVFLECVQDMDHENMFWYRQDPGLGLRLIYFSYDVKMKEKGDIPEGYSVSREKKERFSLILESASTNQTSMYLCASQGFLDEQYFGPGTRLTVT.

The rearrangement links TRBV19 to TRBJ2-5, with TRBD1 matching 7 bases. Germline CDR1 is LNHDA and CDR2 is SQIVND (reference sequence). J was trimmed by 5 bases and V by 5 bases; bases with no gene match: 20. There are 18 residues in the CDR3. The CDR3 is CASSLSGTAVLRSETQYF. CDR3 sequence (DNA): TGTGCCAGTAGTCTCTCCGGGACAGCGGTTCTTCGGTCGGAGACCCAGTACTTC.

This clone was seen a handful of times. The gene calls are TRBV4-1 and TRBJ2-3, with D perhaps TRBD2 (6 bases). The ends were cut back, 1 base at V and 4 bases at J, with 12 bases in the middle. Germline V CDR1 and CDR2: MGHRA, YSYEKL. The CDR3 spans 15 residues. CDR3 amino acids: CASSQAPLAPDTQYF. As DNA, the CDR3 is TGCGCCAGCAGCCAAGCCCCACTAGCCCCAGATACGCAGTATTTT.

This clone has just a few counts. The chain combines TRBV7-9 with TRBJ1-1; possible D gene TRBD1, 6 bases. V lost 5 bases and J 4 bases, leaving 14 bases between the germline ends. The CDR3 covers 14 residues. Looked up from germline, CDR1 is SEHNR and CDR2 is FQNEAQ (reference sequence). The CDR3 region is CASSRQGRSTEAFF. CDR3 coding DNA: TGTGCCAGCAGCCGCCAGGGGCGAAGCACTGAAGCTTTCTTT.

A word on this clone: The same CDR3 arises from other DNA sequences in this sample as well. V usage is TRBV9 and J usage is TRBJ2-5, with D perhaps matching TRBD1 or TRBD2 (6 bases each). The V and J ends lost 0 bases and 5 bases respectively, with 11 bases between them. CDR1 and CDR2 (germline): SGDLS, YYNGEE. The CDR3 runs to 14 residues. The chain's CDR3 is CASSVGGAVETQYF. The CDR3 DNA reads TGTGCCAGCAGCGTAGGGGGGGCTGTGGAGACCCAGTACTTC.

The table lists this clone with a few counts. The V gene is TRBV6-5, the J gene TRBJ2-6, with D hard to call. CDR3 length: 13 amino acids. Trimming shortened V by 10 bases and J by 4 bases, and 11 bases separated the two germline ends. Germline V gene sequence: CDR1 MNHEY, CDR2 SVGAGI. This CDR3 is CAIRVAGANVLTF. The CDR3 coding sequence is TGTGCCATCCGGGTGGCCGGGGCCAACGTCCTGACTTTC.

This clone has more than one count but fewer than ten. The rearrangement joins TRBV4-3 to TRBJ2-3; a possible D gene is TRBD2 (6 bases). This CDR3 has 17 residues. The germline CDR1 and CDR2 sequences are LGHNA and YSLEER. The V and J ends lost 1 base and 2 bases respectively, with 16 bases between them. CDR3 nucleotides: TGCGCCAGCAGCCAAGCCCCCCACGGCGGGACCACAGATACGCAGTATTTT. Translation: CASSQAPHGGTTDTQYF.

With respect to this clone: The same CDR3 is also encoded by other DNA sequences in this sample. CDR3: CASSLNYEQYF. In DNA form, the CDR3 reads TGTGCCAGCAGCCTAAACTACGAGCAGTACTTC. J is TRBJ2-7 and V is TRBV7-9; D ambiguous. Germline V gene sequence: CDR1 SEHNR, CDR2 FQNEAQ (reference sequence). This CDR3 has 11 amino acids. V lost 5 bases and J lost 3, with 5 bases in between.

This clone was observed a handful of times. The chain carries TRBV28 and TRBJ1-2; D gene ambiguous. The CDR3 runs to 12 residues. The V end lost 9 bases, the J end lost 8 bases, and 16 bases lay between the germline ends. CDR1 MDHEN and CDR2 SYDVKM come from the germline V gene. This CDR3 reads CASYKGPWGYTF. The CDR3 nucleotides are TGTGCCAGTTACAAAGGCCCTTGGGGCTACACCTTC.

The V and J genes are TRBV28 and TRBJ2-1, with a tentative D call TRBD2 (7 bases). This CDR3 contains 14 residues. The ends were cut back, 5 bases at V and 9 bases at J, with 17 bases in the middle. The germline V gene has CDR1 MDHEN and CDR2 SYDVKM. The CDR3 DNA follows: TGTGCCAGCAGTCCCGGGGGGCGGTCGTTTGAGCAGTTCTTC. Translating it yields CASSPGGRSFEQFF.

This clone came up a few times. V gene TRBV6-1 combines with J gene TRBJ2-5; D is perhaps TRBD2 (5 bases). Germline CDR1 and CDR2: MNHNS and SASEGT. The length of the CDR3 is 13 residues. Trimming shortened V by 9 bases and J by 1 base, and 12 bases separated the two germline ends. CDR3 amino acids: CASGKSGQETQYF. The CDR3 coding sequence is TGTGCCAGTGGTAAGAGCGGCCAAGAGACCCAGTACTTC.